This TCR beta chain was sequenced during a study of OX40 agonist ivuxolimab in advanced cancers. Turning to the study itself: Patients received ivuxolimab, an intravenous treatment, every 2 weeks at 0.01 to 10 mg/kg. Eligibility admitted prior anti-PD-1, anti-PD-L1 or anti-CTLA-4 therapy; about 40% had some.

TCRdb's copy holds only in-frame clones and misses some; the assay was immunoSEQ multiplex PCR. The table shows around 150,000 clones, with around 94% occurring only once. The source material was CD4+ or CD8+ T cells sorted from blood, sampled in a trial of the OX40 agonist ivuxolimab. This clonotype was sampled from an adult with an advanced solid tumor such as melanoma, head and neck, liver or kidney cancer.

CDR3 coding DNA: TGTGCTAGTGGTTTGGTAAGACAGGGGGACACTGAAGCTTTCTTT. Its translation is CASGLVRQGDTEAFF. The chain is built from TRBV12-5 and TRBJ1-1; TRBD1 matches 9 bases. Germline loops: CDR1 LGHNT, CDR2 FRNRAP. The CDR3 contains 15 residues. V shed 0 bases, J shed 3 bases, and the junction held 2 bases outside the gene matches.